This T cell receptor beta chain derives from a study of blood T cell repertoires in COVID-19. The CDR3 totals 14 residues. V lost 1 base and J lost 3, with 9 bases in between. Germline-derived CDR1 and CDR2 are KGHDR and SFDVKD. The data were produced by immunoSEQ multiplex PCR, yet TCRdb's version contains in-frame clones alone and is incomplete. The sample includes approximately 250,000 clones, approximately 82% of them seen just once. This chain joins TRBV24-1 and TRBJ2-7; D possibly corresponds to TRBD1 (5 bases). The sample comprised peripheral blood. This TCR derives from a man aged 55-75 years who had recovered from COVID-19. CDR3 in amino acids: CATSDFSQGYEQYF. CDR3 bases: TGTGCCACCAGTGATTTTAGCCAGGGCTACGAGCAGTACTTC.